This TCR beta chain was recovered during a study of identifying expanded T cells in peripheral blood. Study-level findings and limits: Variance in clone template counts between approximately two-week samples significantly increased with total template count across all healthy donors.

TCRdb's copy holds only in-frame clones and misses some; the assay was immunoSEQ multiplex PCR. The profile shows some 65,000 clones, under 85% of them singletons. On this clone itself: Its antigen is unidentified.

This CDR3 is 15 amino acids long. Specimen: blood. This TCR derives from a person between 18 and 69 years old in good health. V is TRBV21-1 and J is TRBJ2-7; TRBD1 was called by the table and not checked on the DNA. TRBV21-1 is described as a pseudogene. CDR3 DNA sequence: TGTGCCAGCAGCGGTTCCCCGGACAGGGCCTACGAGCAGTACTTC. Translating gives CASSGSPDRAYEQYF.